The T cell receptor beta chain under discussion was sequenced for a study of cytomegalovirus exposure and HLA in healthy donors. Study-wide findings and caveats: Fewer than 200 TCR beta chains were listed as cytomegalovirus-associated.

The primer mix had 60 Vbeta and 13 Jbeta primers. The protocol was immunoSEQ multiplex PCR, while the TCRdb copy is restricted to in-frame clones and leaves out a portion. The sample contains 90,000 to 120,000 clones, around 84% of which appear only once. The V gene's germline CDR1 is LNHDA and CDR2 SQIVND (reference sequence). The V gene end was trimmed by 3 bases and the J gene end by 4 bases; junction bases not matched to a gene: 9. The CDR3 covers 16 residues. Concerning this clone itself: The antigen remains undetermined.

The origin of this receptor is a woman aged 18-29 years in good health and CMV-seronegative. J is TRBJ2-1 and V is TRBV19; 7 bases agree with TRBD2. Sequencing was done on a sample of PBMCs. The CDR3 loop reads CASSMRWASGYNEQFF. For the CDR3, the DNA is TGTGCCAGTAGTATGAGATGGGCTAGCGGTTACAATGAGCAGTTCTTC.